The 3 T cell receptor beta chains given below trace back to one sample, sequenced in a study of shared clonotypes between healthy human individuals. Here immunoSEQ multiplex PCR was the method, and the copy in TCRdb shows in-frame clones only, minus some. The sample contains some 2 million clones, about 95% of which appear only once. The naive CD8 population came from CD45RO-negative cells selected for CCR7, without terminally differentiated effector memory CD45RA+ cells. Input material: naive CD8+ T cells sorted from blood. The receptors here all came from a man aged 18 to 29 in good health.

The chain employs TRBV19 and TRBJ1-4; D may be TRBD1 (5 bases). This CDR3 comprises 16 residues. Germline V gene data show CDR1 as LNHDA and CDR2 as SQIVND (reference sequence). V was trimmed by 5 bases and J by 0 bases, leaving 13 bases between them. CDR3 residues: CASSSRPTATNEKLFF. The CDR3 DNA reads TGTGCCAGTAGTTCTCGCCCGACAGCAACTAATGAAAAACTGTTTTTT.

The rearrangement joins TRBV13 to TRBJ2-1; D is unresolved. Deletions cut 5 bases from V and 0 bases from J, with 5 bases between. Germline CDR1 and CDR2: PRHDT and FYEKMQ (reference sequence). This CDR3 region has 13 residues. CDR3 residues: CASSVTSYNEQFF. The CDR3 coding sequence is TGTGCCAGCAGCGTTACCTCCTACAATGAGCAGTTCTTC.

The J gene is TRBJ1-1, the V gene TRBV5-4; the D gene is possibly TRBD1 (6 bases). The germline CDR1 and CDR2 sequences are SGHNT and YYREEE (reference sequence). The CDR3 has 15 amino acids. V dropped 0 bases and J dropped 0 bases, with 9 bases sitting between them. CDR3: CASSLAGTMNTEAFF. For the CDR3, the DNA is TGTGCCAGCAGCTTGGCCGGGACAATGAACACTGAAGCTTTCTTT.